This T cell receptor (beta chain) was profiled in a study of identical twins. The study, taken as a whole, reports: It was cross-sectional statistical analysis, not following the same donors, that the conclusions relied on.

TCRdb re-called the 5' RACE reads with MiXCR, one entry per CDR3 protein. The profile shows 500,000 to 650,000 distinct CDR3 sequences, 20% to 25% of them singletons. Only healthy Caucasians were included as donors. V trimming: 5 bases; J trimming: 2 bases; junction bases outside the gene matches: 5. Germline V gene data show CDR1 as SEHNR and CDR2 as FQNEAQ (reference sequence). This CDR3 is 15 amino acids long. Points on this clonotype: Its specificity is not known.

These data were also filed under a second study, of yellow fever vaccine responses in identical twins. That paper adds: Twins' vaccine T cell response reportedly seemed partly convergent, partly personalized.

This sequence originates from a woman under 30 in good health. The chain employs TRBV7-9 and TRBJ2-4; 8 nucleotides match TRBD2. The sample was CD4+ T cells sorted from blood. The CDR3 coding sequence is TGTGCCAGCAGCCCGGGACTAGGGACCAAAAACATTCAGTACTTC. It is translated as CASSPGLGTKNIQYF.